These 16 T cell receptor beta chains came from one sample sequenced in a study of cytomegalovirus exposure and HLA in healthy donors (TCRdb year 2017). Libraries were built with the immunoSEQ multiplex PCR assay. A mixture of 60 forward primers for TCR Vbeta segments and 13 reverse primers for TCR Jbeta segments was used in the multiplex PCR. TCRdb re-hosts the immuneACCESS table, in-frame sequences only. Its copies lack some clones; in the studies checked, an unresolved V gene accounts for under half of them, and the cause for the rest is not known. For this sample the table gives about 150,000 clones, of which more than 75% were detected only once. The top ten clonotypes cover 13% of the sample. Sample: PBMCs. The source of these receptors is a man aged 25-45 years in good health and CMV-seropositive.

This clone has just one count. The chain joins TRBV18 to TRBJ2-3; 10 bases map to TRBD1. The CDR3 runs 16 residues. The J segment lost 2 bases and the V segment lost 3 bases, leaving 5 bases of the junction unmatched. Germline assignment: CDR1 KGHSH and CDR2 LQKENI. The CDR3 reads CASSPRQGAYTDTQYF. For the CDR3, the DNA is TGTGCCAGCTCACCTCGACAGGGGGCTTACACAGATACGCAGTATTTT.

This clone has more than one count but fewer than ten. The chain combines TRBV25-1 with TRBJ2-5; 8 nucleotides align to TRBD1. The CDR3 runs 17 residues. The ends lost 1 base at V and 5 bases at J; junction bases unmatched: 12. Looked up from germline, CDR1 is MGHDK and CDR2 is SYGVNS. As DNA, the CDR3 is TGTGCCAGCAGTGAATTTTTCCAGGGACAGGCCCAGGAGACCCAGTACTTC. Protein: CASSEFFQGQAQETQYF.

This clone was detected a few times. This rearrangement joins TRBV7-2 to TRBJ1-2; 7 bases line up with TRBD1. CDR3 length: 13 residues. J gave up 6 bases and V 5 bases, and 6 bases lay outside the gene matches. Looked up from germline, CDR1 is SGHTA and CDR2 is FQGNSA. This CDR3 reads CASSQSTGDGYTF. CDR3 nucleotide sequence: TGTGCCAGCAGCCAGAGCACAGGGGATGGCTACACCTTC.

The chain links TRBV28 to TRBJ2-3, with 9 bases fitting TRBD1. The V segment lost 9 bases and the J segment 2 bases; nucleotides outside the gene matches: 3. CDR3 length: 13 residues. Germline V lookup: CDR1 MDHEN, CDR2 SYDVKM. The CDR3 coding sequence is TGTGCCAGTGAACAGGGGGCCACAGATACGCAGTATTTT. Its translation is CASEQGATDTQYF. The full variable domain, in which reference TRBV28 and TRBJ2-3 provide the parts outside the CDR3, is DVKVTQSSRYLVKRTGEKVFLECVQDMDHENMFWYRQDPGLGLRLIYFSYDVKMKEKGDIPEGYSVSREKKERFSLILESASTNQTSMYLCASEQGATDTQYFGPGTRLTVL.

The chain employs TRBV5-4 and TRBJ2-1; D not certain. Germline-derived CDR1 and CDR2 are SGHNT and YYREEE (reference sequence). Between the trimmed V and J ends, which lost 0 bases and 7 bases, there was a span of 8 bases. CDR3 size: 13 residues. The CDR3, as DNA: TGTGCCAGCAGCTTGGTATCACTAAATGAGCAGTTCTTC. Translating gives CASSLVSLNEQFF.

The chain links TRBV7-3 to TRBJ2-3; 8 bases align to TRBD2. CDR1 is SGHTA and CDR2 is FQGTGA in the germline V gene. The CDR3 length is 17 residues. The ends lost 0 bases at V and 5 bases at J; junction bases unmatched: 10. The DNA of the CDR3 is TGTGCCAGCAGCTTAACCCCCCAAGCGGGAGTGAGAGATACGCAGTATTTT. This gives the protein CASSLTPQAGVRDTQYF.

The chain is built from TRBV14 and TRBJ1-4, with a possible D match to TRBD1 (5 bases). This CDR3 comprises 16 residues. Germline CDR1 and CDR2: SGHDN and FVKESK. V dropped 4 bases and J dropped 2 bases, with 14 bases sitting between them. CDR3 in DNA: TGTGCCAGCAGCCGGGGCCAAAAAGGGACTAATGAAAAACTGTTTTTT. Translation gives CASSRGQKGTNEKLFF. Looking up the rest from reference TRBV14 and TRBJ1-4 gives the full variable domain: EAGVTQFPSHSVIEKGQTVTLRCDPISGHDNLYWYRRVMGKEIKFLLHFVKESKQDESGMPNNRFLAERTGGTYSTLKVQPAELEDSGVYFCASSRGQKGTNEKLFFGSGTQLSVL.

This chain uses TRBV5-1 with TRBJ2-1; D is perhaps TRBD1 (5 bases). The V gene lost 0 bases and the J gene lost 8 bases, with 15 bases spanning the gap. The CDR3 is 15 residues long. Per germline, CDR1 SGHRS and CDR2 YFSETQ. This CDR3 is CASSLEGAQWDEQFF. The CDR3 DNA sequence: TGCGCCAGCAGCTTGGAAGGGGCGCAATGGGATGAGCAGTTCTTC.

V is TRBV7-2 and J is TRBJ2-5, with D maybe TRBD2 (5 bases). Matching the DNA end better, TRBJ2-7 makes the J call doubtful. CDR1 and CDR2 from the germline V gene are SGHTA and FQGNSA. There are 13 residues in the CDR3. CDR3 bases: TGTGCCAGCAGCCTCGGGAAAGCCTACGAGCAGTACTTC. Protein product: CASSLGKAYEQYF.

The V and J genes are TRBV7-3 and TRBJ2-3, with 8 bases that match TRBD2. The CDR3 consists of 16 residues. The germline V gene encodes CDR1 SGHTA and CDR2 FQGTGA. With V trimmed by 5 bases and J by 2 bases, 9 bases remained unmatched. CDR3 nucleotide sequence: TGTGCCAGCAGCCCTACGTGGCGGGAGGTCACAGATACGCAGTATTTT. Amino acid sequence: CASSPTWREVTDTQYF. Full variable domain (rest looked up from reference TRBV7-3 and TRBJ2-3): GAGVSQTPSNKVTEKGKYVELRCDPISGHTALYWYRQSLGQGPEFLIYFQGTGAADDSGLPNDRFFAVRPEGSVSTLKIQRTERGDSAVYLCASSPTWREVTDTQYFGPGTRLTVL.

Of note for this clone: The same CDR3 arises from other DNA sequences in this sample as well. The chain recombines TRBV28 with TRBJ1-4, with D perhaps matching TRBD1 (6 bases). Germline values: CDR1 MDHEN, CDR2 SYDVKM. Trimming removed 2 bases at V and 8 bases at J, with 12 bases between. This CDR3 has 14 residues. The CDR3 sequence: CASSLPTGLEKLFF. The CDR3 DNA follows: TGTGCCAGCAGTTTACCGACAGGTTTGGAAAAACTGTTTTTT.

This clone has only a few counts. The V and J genes are TRBV21-1 and TRBJ2-7; the table calls TRBD1, which could not be checked here. TRBV21-1 is a pseudogene locus. The CDR3 extends over 16 amino acids. This CDR3 is CASSKAQGDLSYEQYF. CDR3 coding DNA: TGTGCCAGCAGCAAAGCACAGGGAGACCTCTCCTACGAGCAGTACTTC.

Note on this clone: This sample includes further DNA sequences coding for the same CDR3. The CDR3 loop is CASSISGVSQPQHF. CDR3 bases: TGTGCCAGTAGTATCTCGGGGGTTAGTCAGCCCCAGCATTTT. The chain employs TRBV19 and TRBJ1-5, with D possibly matching TRBD1 (5 bases). The CDR3 spans 14 residues. Germline values: CDR1 LNHDA, CDR2 SQIVND (reference sequence). Trimming cost V 3 bases and J 6 bases, with 12 bases left between them.

The chain couples TRBV9 to TRBJ2-7; unclear D gene. There are 12 residues in the CDR3. V lost 4 bases to trimming and J lost 6 bases, with 11 bases between them. CDR1 is SGDLS and CDR2 is YYNGEE in the germline V gene. DNA of the CDR3: TGTGCCAGCAGCCCAAACAGTGGCGAGCAGTACTTC. Its protein is CASSPNSGEQYF. The whole variable domain, filled in from reference TRBV9 and TRBJ2-7, reads DSGVTQTPKHLITATGQRVTLRCSPRSGDLSVYWYQQSLDQGLQFLIQYYNGEERAKGNILERFSAQQFPDLHSELNLSSLELGDSALYFCASSPNSGEQYFGPGTRLTVT.

This clone occurred once. The chain joins TRBV29-1 to TRBJ2-7; D might be TRBD1 (5 bases). CDR1 is SQVTM and CDR2 is ANQGSEA in the germline V gene. V was clipped by 8 bases and J by 1 base, with 15 bases between them. The CDR3 contains 13 residues. The CDR3 DNA sequence: TGCAGCATCGCTCGACAGTCTTCCTACGAGCAGTACTTC. It is translated as CSIARQSSYEQYF.

The genes are TRBV6-6 and TRBJ1-5, with D perhaps TRBD1 (6 bases). The CDR3 has 15 amino acids. In germline, CDR1 is MNHNY, CDR2 SVGAGI (reference sequence). The ends were cut back, 2 bases at V and 5 bases at J, with 13 bases in the middle. This chain's CDR3 is CASSYGRGDDQPQHF. For the CDR3, the DNA is TGTGCCAGCAGTTACGGCAGGGGTGACGATCAGCCCCAGCATTTT.